This T cell receptor (beta chain) appears in the sequencing data of a study of T cells after yellow fever vaccination. Study-wide background: Low-cell-number fractions underwent preparation using SMART-Seq v4 Ultra Low Input.

General observations from the study: One caveat is that FACS-sorted repertoires could contain abundant clonotypes contaminating from the bulk population.

Each CDR3 protein gets one entry after TCRdb re-called the 5' RACE reads with MiXCR. The sample carries 300,000 or so distinct CDR3 sequences, under 5% recorded once. This clonotype was seen a handful of times. No antigen is known for it. The specimen comprised PBMCs, sampled 5 days after the yellow fever booster vaccination. The sequence derives from a man aged 18-30 years who received the YFV17D yellow fever vaccine.

DNA of the CDR3: TGTGCCTGGACCGGCCGGGGCTCTGGAAACACCATATATTTT. Residues: CAWTGRGSGNTIYF. The chain combines TRBV30 with TRBJ1-3, with D hard to call. The germline CDR1 and CDR2 sequences are GTSNPN and SVGIG (reference sequence). Trimming took 4 bases from V and 0 from J, leaving 10 bases between them. CDR3 size: 14 residues.